The present TCR beta chain was sequenced within a study of cytomegalovirus exposure and HLA in healthy donors. The CDR3 loop spans 12 amino acids. Germline V lookup: CDR1 GTSNPN, CDR2 SVGIG (reference sequence). Trimming pared 1 base from V and 7 bases from J, leaving 11 bases between. 13 Jbeta primers and 60 Vbeta primers were used for the PCR. Profiled with immunoSEQ multiplex PCR; TCRdb holds only in-frame clones, not every one. The sample contains some 160,000 clones, around 80% of which appear only once. This chain links TRBV30 with TRBJ2-7, with unresolved D. The sample comprised PBMCs. The receptor was isolated from a woman between 18 and 29 years old in good health and CMV-seronegative. The CDR3 region has the DNA TGTGCCTGGAGTGGTTCTGGGCGAGAGCAGTACTTC. It is translated as CAWSGSGREQYF.